Below are 20 T cell receptor beta chains sequenced from a single sample in a study of T cells in Graves' hyperthyroidism and ophthalmopathy. Researchers took RNA transcripts and amplified the TCR beta CDR3 regions from them. Initially, a first-round RT-PCR of the TCR CDR3 employed the HTBI primer set. Each CDR3 protein is one row after TCRdb ran MiXCR on the multiplex PCR reads. The table has some 340,000 distinct CDR3 sequences, roughly an eighth seen once. The sample consisted of blood. These TCRs come from a middle-aged woman with Graves' ophthalmopathy.

The chain couples TRBV9 to TRBJ1-1; no clear D gene. Trimming removed 0 bases at V and 10 bases at J, with 13 bases between. Germline CDR1 and CDR2: SGDLS and YYNGEE. The CDR3 totals 13 residues. The CDR3 nucleotides are TGTGCCAGCAGCGTAGATGGGAGAAATCGAGCTTTCTTT. It translates to CASSVDGRNRAFF. The full variable domain, with the rest looked up from reference TRBV9 and TRBJ1-1, is DSGVTQTPKHLITATGQRVTLRCSPRSGDLSVYWYQQSLDQGLQFLIQYYNGEERAKGNILERFSAQQFPDLHSELNLSSLELGDSALYFCASSVDGRNRAFFGQGTRLTVV.

The rearrangement joins TRBV12-3 or TRBV12-4 to TRBJ1-1, with D possibly TRBD1 on 6 matching bases. The CDR3 covers 14 residues. V lost 5 bases and J 1 base, leaving 11 bases between the germline ends. The chain's CDR3 is CASSAGHRNTEAFF. The DNA of the CDR3 is TGTGCCAGCAGTGCGGGACATCGGAACACTGAAGCTTTCTTT.

There are many counts of this clonotype. This chain links TRBV20-1 with TRBJ1-6; D possibly corresponds to TRBD1 (5 bases). V dropped 6 bases and J dropped 9 bases, with 15 bases sitting between them. This CDR3 is 13 amino acids long. CDR1 is DFQATT, CDR2 SNEGSKA, per germline (reference sequence). The CDR3 region is CSARQMISSPLHF. In DNA form, the CDR3 reads TGCAGTGCGAGACAGATGATCAGTTCACCCCTCCACTTT.

Only a few counts were recorded for this clonotype. V usage is TRBV18 and J usage is TRBJ1-5; D remains unclear. CDR1 KGHSH and CDR2 LQKENI come from the germline V gene. V was trimmed by 4 bases and J by 9 bases, leaving 16 bases between them. The CDR3 has 14 amino acids. The CDR3 is CASSRNEVAGPQHF. DNA of the CDR3: TGTGCCAGCTCACGAAATGAGGTTGCGGGGCCCCAGCATTTT.

Many counts were recorded for this clonotype. CDR3 nucleotides: TGTGCCAGCATGCTTCGCGGACCGAACACCGGGGAGCTGTTTTTT. Translating gives CASMLRGPNTGELFF. The chain has TRBV6-1 and TRBJ2-2, with D uncertain. V was trimmed by 7 bases and J by 0 bases, leaving 12 bases between them. Germline loops: CDR1 MNHNS, CDR2 SASEGT. CDR3 length: 15 amino acids.

This chain connects TRBV4-2 to TRBJ2-5; D is undetermined. V dropped 2 bases and J dropped 5 bases, with 12 bases sitting between them. CDR3 size: 14 residues. CDR1 and CDR2 (germline): LGHNA, YNFKEQ. The CDR3 is CASSQSVDVETQYF. The CDR3 DNA sequence: TGTGCCAGCAGCCAATCGGTAGATGTGGAGACCCAGTACTTC.

This clonotype came up many times. V and J are TRBV12-3 or TRBV12-4 and TRBJ2-3; weak D call: TRBD1 (6 bases). This CDR3 region has 15 residues. V was trimmed by 6 bases and J by 6 bases, leaving 19 bases between them. The CDR3 sequence: CASSEQSFQGDTQYF. CDR3 in DNA: TGTGCCAGCAGCGAACAGAGTTTCCAGGGGGATACGCAGTATTTT.

This chain connects TRBV10-2 to TRBJ2-1; 7 positions agree with TRBD2. This CDR3 has 13 amino acids. Germline V gene sequence: CDR1 WSHSY, CDR2 SAAADI. V gave up 8 bases and J gave up 3 bases; unmatched junction bases: 4. CDR3 residues: CASLLALYNEQFF. The CDR3 DNA sequence: TGCGCCAGCTTACTAGCGCTCTACAATGAGCAGTTCTTC.

This clonotype showed up many times. The chain's CDR3 is CASTSTGSGANVLTF. CDR3 bases: TGTGCCAGCACCTCGACAGGGTCTGGGGCCAACGTCCTGACTTTC. The chain is built from TRBV12-3 or TRBV12-4 and TRBJ2-6, with 7 bases that match TRBD1. The CDR3 is made up of 15 amino acids. Losses at the gene ends were 7 bases for V and 1 base for J; bases not matched to a gene: 4.

Many counts were recorded for this clonotype. The J gene is TRBJ2-1, the V gene TRBV6-1; 13 positions agree with TRBD2. Germline V gene lookup returns CDR1 MNHNS and CDR2 SASEGT. With V trimmed by 7 bases and J by 6 bases, 6 bases remained unmatched. This CDR3 has 15 amino acids. The CDR3 DNA sequence: TGTGCCAGCACCGCGACTAGCGGGGGGTCCAATGAGCAGTTCTTC. The encoded protein is CASTATSGGSNEQFF.

This clonotype occurred many times. The chain carries TRBV6-1 and TRBJ2-3, with D perhaps matching TRBD2 (6 bases). The germline V gene has CDR1 MNHNS and CDR2 SASEGT. The V gene lost 6 bases and the J gene lost 2 bases, with 18 bases spanning the gap. This CDR3 has 16 amino acids. CDR3 nucleotides: TGTGCCAGCAGGAGAGGAGAGGGAGGCATCACAGATACGCAGTATTTT. Residues: CASRRGEGGITDTQYF.

This clonotype has a count of ten or more. This chain links TRBV12-3 or TRBV12-4 with TRBJ2-7; weak D call: TRBD1 (5 bases). Between the trimmed V and J ends, which lost 2 bases and 5 bases, there was a span of 13 bases. The CDR3 runs 14 residues. CDR3 DNA sequence: TGTGCCAGCAGTTTATGGGCAGGGAACCACGAGCAGTACTTC. The encoded protein is CASSLWAGNHEQYF.

To note about this clonotype: The junction departs from the called germline gene at one end, perhaps through a read error. This chain uses TRBV10-3 with TRBJ2-6, with no clear D. The germline CDR1 and CDR2 sequences are ENHRY and SYGVKD. The length of the CDR3 is 15 residues. CDR3 bases: TGTGCCAGCAGTTACTCACCATCTGGGGCCAACGTCCTGACTTTC. Translation gives CASSYSPSGANVLTF.

The rearrangement links TRBV13 to TRBJ2-5, with 11 bases fitting TRBD2. The V gene's germline CDR1 is PRHDT and CDR2 FYEKMQ (reference sequence). V trimming: 8 bases; J trimming: 4 bases; junction bases outside the gene matches: 12. The CDR3 is 16 amino acids. The CDR3 coding sequence is TGTGCCAGCGGGAGGTTAGCGGGAGGGTCGGGAGAGACCCAGTACTTC. Encoded protein: CASGRLAGGSGETQYF.

This clonotype appeared a few times. J is TRBJ1-2 and V is TRBV2, with 7 bases lining up with TRBD1. V trimming: 7 bases; J trimming: 4 bases; junction bases outside the gene matches: 12. The CDR3 runs 15 residues. Germline assignment: CDR1 SNHLY and CDR2 FYNNEI. As DNA, the CDR3 is TGTGCCAGCATTCTTGATACAGGGGTCGGCTATGGCTACACCTTC. As protein: CASILDTGVGYGYTF.

In its sample, this clonotype was seen a few times. The chain recombines TRBV12-3 or TRBV12-4 with TRBJ1-2; TRBD1 is a possible D gene (6 bases). The CDR3 is made up of 13 amino acids. Trimming removed 3 bases from V and 8 bases from J, with 13 bases in between. The CDR3, as DNA: TGTGCCAGCAGTTTTTACCGGGACAACGGCTACACCTTC. Protein product: CASSFYRDNGYTF.

In this sample, this clonotype turned up many times. Compared with germline, one end of the junction differs, possibly owing to a read error. The chain links TRBV12-3 or TRBV12-4 to TRBJ1-1, with D unresolved. The CDR3 totals 13 residues. The CDR3 loop is CANSWRRYTEAFF. CDR3 nucleotide sequence: TGTGCCAACAGTTGGAGACGGTACACTGAAGCTTTCTTT.

This clonotype was found a few times. The V call is TRBV4-1, the J call TRBJ2-3, with TRBD2 identical over 7 bases. The CDR3 consists of 18 residues. CDR1 MGHRA and CDR2 YSYEKL come from the germline V gene. The V and J ends lost 1 base and 3 bases, in that order; junction bases with no gene match: 13. CDR3 DNA: TGCGCCAGCAGCCAAGTCGCCCGGGCGGGGGAGGGAACAGATACGCAGTATTTT. Encoded protein: CASSQVARAGEGTDTQYF.

This clonotype was observed many times. This chain links TRBV6-1 with TRBJ2-7; 13 positions match TRBD2. V trimming: 5 bases; J trimming: 2 bases; junction bases outside the gene matches: 12. Germline V lookup: CDR1 MNHNS, CDR2 SASEGT. The CDR3 loop spans 18 amino acids. The CDR3 coding sequence is TGTGCCAGCAGTTCCACCGGGACTAGCGGGACGGGCGCCTACGAGCAGTACTTC. This sequence encodes CASSSTGTSGTGAYEQYF.

A word on this clonotype: With a much larger clone just one base away, this may be a read error. This chain links TRBV3-1 with TRBJ1-1; no firm D call. Trimming removed 1 base at V and 11 bases at J, with 14 bases between. The CDR3 totals 13 residues. Germline V gene sequence: CDR1 LGHDT, CDR2 YNNKEL (reference sequence). In DNA form, the CDR3 reads TGTGCCAGCAGCCAAGGGGAACCCAGAAGGGCTTTCTTT. This encodes CASSQGEPRRAFF.